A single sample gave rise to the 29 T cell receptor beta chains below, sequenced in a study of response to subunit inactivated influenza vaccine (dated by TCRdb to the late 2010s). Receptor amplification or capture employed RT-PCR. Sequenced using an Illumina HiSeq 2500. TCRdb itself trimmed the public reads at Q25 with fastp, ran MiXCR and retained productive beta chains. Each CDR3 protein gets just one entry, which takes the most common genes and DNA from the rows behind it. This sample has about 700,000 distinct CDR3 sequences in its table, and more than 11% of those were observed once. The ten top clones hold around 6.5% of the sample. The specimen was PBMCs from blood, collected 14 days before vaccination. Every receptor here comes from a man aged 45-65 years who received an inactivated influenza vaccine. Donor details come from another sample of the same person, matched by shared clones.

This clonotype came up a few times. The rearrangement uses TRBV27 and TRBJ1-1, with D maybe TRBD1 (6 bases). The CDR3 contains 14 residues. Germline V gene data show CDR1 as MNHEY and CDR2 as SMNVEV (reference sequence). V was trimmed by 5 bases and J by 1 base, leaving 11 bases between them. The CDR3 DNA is TGTGCCAGCAGTATACGGACAGAGAACACTGAAGCTTTCTTT. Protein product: CASSIRTENTEAFF.

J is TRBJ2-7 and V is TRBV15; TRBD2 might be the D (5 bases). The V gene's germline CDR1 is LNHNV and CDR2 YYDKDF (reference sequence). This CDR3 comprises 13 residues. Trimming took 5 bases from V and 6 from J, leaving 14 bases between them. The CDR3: CATSPRPGVEQYF. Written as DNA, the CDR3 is TGTGCCACCAGCCCCCGTCCCGGGGTCGAGCAGTACTTC. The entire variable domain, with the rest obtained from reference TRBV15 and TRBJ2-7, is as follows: DAMVIQNPRYQVTQFGKPVTLSCSQTLNHNVMYWYQQKSSQAPKLLFHYYDKDFNNEADTPDNFQSRRPNTSFCFLDIRSPGLGDTAMYLCATSPRPGVEQYFGPGTRLTVT.

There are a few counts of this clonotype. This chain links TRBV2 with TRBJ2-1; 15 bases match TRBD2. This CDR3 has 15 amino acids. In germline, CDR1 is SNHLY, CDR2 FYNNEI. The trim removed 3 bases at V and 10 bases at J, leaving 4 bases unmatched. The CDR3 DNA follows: TGTGCCAGCAGTGAGGGGACTAGCGGGGGGCAGGAGCAGTTCTTC. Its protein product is CASSEGTSGGQEQFF.

CDR3 region: CSAPNPSGGGYEQYF. The CDR3 nucleotides are TGCAGTGCTCCCAATCCTAGCGGGGGAGGCTACGAGCAGTACTTC. V and J are TRBV20-1 and TRBJ2-7, with 10 positions matching TRBD2. V lost 5 bases and J lost 3; bases outside the gene matches: 10. The CDR3 length is 15 residues. The germline V gene has CDR1 DFQATT and CDR2 SNEGSKA (reference sequence).

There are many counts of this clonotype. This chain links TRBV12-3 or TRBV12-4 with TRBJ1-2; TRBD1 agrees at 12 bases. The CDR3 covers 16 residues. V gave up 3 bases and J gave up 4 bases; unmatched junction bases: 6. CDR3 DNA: TGTGCCAGCAGTTTCAACCCGGGACAGGGGGCCTATGGCTACACCTTC. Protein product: CASSFNPGQGAYGYTF.

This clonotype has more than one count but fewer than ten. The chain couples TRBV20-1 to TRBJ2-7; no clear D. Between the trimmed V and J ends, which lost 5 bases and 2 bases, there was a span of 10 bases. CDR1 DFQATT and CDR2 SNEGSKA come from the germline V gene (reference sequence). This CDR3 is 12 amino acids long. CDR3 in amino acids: CSASAETYEQYF. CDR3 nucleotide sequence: TGCAGTGCTTCGGCAGAGACCTACGAGCAGTACTTC.

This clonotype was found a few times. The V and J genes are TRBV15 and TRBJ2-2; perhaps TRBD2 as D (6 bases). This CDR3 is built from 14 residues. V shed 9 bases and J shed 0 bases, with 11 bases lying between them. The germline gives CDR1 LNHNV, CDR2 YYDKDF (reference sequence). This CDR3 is CATREDPNTGELFF. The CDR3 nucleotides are TGTGCCACGAGGGAGGACCCGAACACCGGGGAGCTGTTTTTT.

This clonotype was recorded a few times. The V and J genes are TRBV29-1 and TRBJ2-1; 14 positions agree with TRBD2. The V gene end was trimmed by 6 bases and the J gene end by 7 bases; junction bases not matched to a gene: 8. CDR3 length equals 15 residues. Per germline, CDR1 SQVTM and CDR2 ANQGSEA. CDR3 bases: TGCAGCGTGGAGGGGACTAGCGGGAGTTGGAATGAGCAGTTCTTC. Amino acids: CSVEGTSGSWNEQFF.

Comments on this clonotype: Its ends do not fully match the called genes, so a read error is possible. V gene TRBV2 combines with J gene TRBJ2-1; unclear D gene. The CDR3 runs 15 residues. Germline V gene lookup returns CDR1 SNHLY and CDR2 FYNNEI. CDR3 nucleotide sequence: TGTGCCAGCAGTGAAGGCTTGAGCTCCTACAATAAGCAGTTCTTC. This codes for CASSEGLSSYNKQFF.

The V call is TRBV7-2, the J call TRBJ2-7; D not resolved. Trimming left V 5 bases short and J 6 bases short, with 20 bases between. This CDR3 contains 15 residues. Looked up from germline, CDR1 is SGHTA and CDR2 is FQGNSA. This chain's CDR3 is CASSKSPDRFGEQYF. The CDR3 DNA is TGTGCCAGCAGCAAGTCCCCGGACCGATTCGGCGAGCAGTACTTC.

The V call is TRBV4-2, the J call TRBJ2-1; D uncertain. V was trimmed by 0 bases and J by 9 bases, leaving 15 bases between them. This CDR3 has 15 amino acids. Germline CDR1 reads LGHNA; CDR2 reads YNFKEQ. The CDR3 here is CASSQDFMGVIEQFF. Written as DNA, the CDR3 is TGTGCCAGCAGCCAAGATTTTATGGGTGTCATTGAGCAGTTCTTC.

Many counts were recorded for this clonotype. DNA of the CDR3: TGCGCCAGCAGCTTGCAGGGACAGGAGAACACTGAAGCTTTCTTT. Amino acid sequence: CASSLQGQENTEAFF. The J gene is TRBJ1-1, the V gene TRBV5-1; 8 nucleotides match TRBD1. This CDR3 spans 15 amino acids. Germline V gives CDR1 SGHRS, CDR2 YFSETQ. The V gene end was trimmed by 1 base and the J gene end by 1 base; junction bases not matched to a gene: 3.

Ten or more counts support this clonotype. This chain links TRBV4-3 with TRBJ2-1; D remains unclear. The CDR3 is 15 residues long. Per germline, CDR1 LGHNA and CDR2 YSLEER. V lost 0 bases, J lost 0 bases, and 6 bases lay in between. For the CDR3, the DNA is TGCGCCAGCAGCCAAGATTGGCTCTCCTACAATGAGCAGTTCTTC. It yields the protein CASSQDWLSYNEQFF.

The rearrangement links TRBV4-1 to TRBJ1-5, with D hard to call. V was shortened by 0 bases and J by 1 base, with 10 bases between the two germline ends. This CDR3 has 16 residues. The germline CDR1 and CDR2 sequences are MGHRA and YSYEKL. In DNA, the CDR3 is TGCGCCAGCAGCCAAGATCCTGGGCGGAGCAATCAGCCCCAGCATTTT. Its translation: CASSQDPGRSNQPQHF.

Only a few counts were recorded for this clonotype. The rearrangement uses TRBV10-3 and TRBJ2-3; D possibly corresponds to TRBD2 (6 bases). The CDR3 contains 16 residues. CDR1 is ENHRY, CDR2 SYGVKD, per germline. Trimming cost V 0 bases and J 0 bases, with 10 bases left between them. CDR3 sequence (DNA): TGTGCCATCAGTGAGTCGAGCGGGTTTAGCACAGATACGCAGTATTTT. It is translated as CAISESSGFSTDTQYF.

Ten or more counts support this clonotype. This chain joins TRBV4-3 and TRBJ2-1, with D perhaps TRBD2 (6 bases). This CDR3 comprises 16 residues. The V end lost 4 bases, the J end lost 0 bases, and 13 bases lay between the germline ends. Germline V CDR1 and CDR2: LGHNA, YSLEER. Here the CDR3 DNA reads TGCGCCAGCAGCCGGACTACAGACACCTCCTACAATGAGCAGTTCTTC. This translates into CASSRTTDTSYNEQFF.

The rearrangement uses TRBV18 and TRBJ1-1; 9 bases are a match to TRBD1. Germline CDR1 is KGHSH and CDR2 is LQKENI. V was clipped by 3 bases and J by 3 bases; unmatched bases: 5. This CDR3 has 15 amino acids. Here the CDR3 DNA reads TGTGCCAGCTCACCTCGGACAGGGGACTACACTGAAGCTTTCTTT. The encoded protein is CASSPRTGDYTEAFF. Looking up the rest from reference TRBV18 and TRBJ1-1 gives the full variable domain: NAGVMQNPRHLVRRRGQEARLRCSPMKGHSHVYWYRQLPEEGLKFMVYLQKENIIDESGMPKERFSAEFPKEGPSILRIQQVVRGDSAAYFCASSPRTGDYTEAFFGQGTRLTVV.

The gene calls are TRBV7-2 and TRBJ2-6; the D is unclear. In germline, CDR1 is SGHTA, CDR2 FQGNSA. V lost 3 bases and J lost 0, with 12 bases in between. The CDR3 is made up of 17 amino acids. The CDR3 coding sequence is TGTGCCAGCAGCTTTGGCACACTCCTCTCTGGGGCCAACGTCCTGACTTTC. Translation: CASSFGTLLSGANVLTF.

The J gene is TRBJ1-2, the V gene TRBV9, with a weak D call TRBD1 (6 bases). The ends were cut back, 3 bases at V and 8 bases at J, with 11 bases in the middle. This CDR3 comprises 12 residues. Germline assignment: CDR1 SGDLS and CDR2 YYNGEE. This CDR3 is CASSGTVFGYTF. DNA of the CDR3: TGTGCCAGCAGCGGGACAGTGTTCGGCTACACCTTC. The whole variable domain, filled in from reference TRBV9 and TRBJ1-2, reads DSGVTQTPKHLITATGQRVTLRCSPRSGDLSVYWYQQSLDQGLQFLIQYYNGEERAKGNILERFSAQQFPDLHSELNLSSLELGDSALYFCASSGTVFGYTFGSGTRLTVV.

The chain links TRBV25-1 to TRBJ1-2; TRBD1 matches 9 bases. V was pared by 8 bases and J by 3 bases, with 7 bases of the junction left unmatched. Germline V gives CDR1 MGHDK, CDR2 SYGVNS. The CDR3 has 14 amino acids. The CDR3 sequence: CASAGTGNHYGYTF. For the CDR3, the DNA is TGTGCCAGCGCCGGGACAGGGAATCACTATGGCTACACCTTC.

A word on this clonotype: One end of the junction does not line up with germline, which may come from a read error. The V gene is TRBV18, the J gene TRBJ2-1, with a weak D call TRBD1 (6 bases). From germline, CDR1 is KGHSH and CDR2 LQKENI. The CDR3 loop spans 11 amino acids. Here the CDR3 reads CASSPGAPHAF. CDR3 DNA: TGTGCCAGCTCACCGGGGGCTCCCCACGCCTTC.

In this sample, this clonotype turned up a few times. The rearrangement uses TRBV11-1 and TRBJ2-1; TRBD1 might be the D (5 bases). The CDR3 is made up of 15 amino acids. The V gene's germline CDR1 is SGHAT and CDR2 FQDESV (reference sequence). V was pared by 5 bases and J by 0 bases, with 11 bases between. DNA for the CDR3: TGTGCCAGCAGCCCAGGGAAAAGCTCCTACAATGAGCAGTTCTTC. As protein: CASSPGKSSYNEQFF.

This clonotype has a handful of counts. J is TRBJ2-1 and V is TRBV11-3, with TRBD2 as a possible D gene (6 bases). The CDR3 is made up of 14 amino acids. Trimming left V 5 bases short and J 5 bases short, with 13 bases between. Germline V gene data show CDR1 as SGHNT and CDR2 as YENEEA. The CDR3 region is CASSGFGGNNEQFF. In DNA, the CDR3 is TGTGCCAGCAGCGGCTTCGGCGGGAACAATGAGCAGTTCTTC.

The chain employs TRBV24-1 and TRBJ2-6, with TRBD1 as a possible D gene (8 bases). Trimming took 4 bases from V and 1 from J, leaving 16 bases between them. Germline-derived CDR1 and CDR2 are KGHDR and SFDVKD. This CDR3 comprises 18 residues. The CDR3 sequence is CATSDKGQGGSGANVLTF. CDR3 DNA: TGTGCCACCAGTGACAAAGGACAGGGAGGGTCTGGGGCCAACGTCCTGACTTTC.

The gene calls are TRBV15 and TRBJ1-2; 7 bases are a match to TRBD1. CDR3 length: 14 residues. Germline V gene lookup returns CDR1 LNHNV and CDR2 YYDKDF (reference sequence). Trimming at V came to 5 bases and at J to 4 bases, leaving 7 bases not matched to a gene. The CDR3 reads CATSGGTAGYGYTF. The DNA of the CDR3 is TGTGCCACCAGCGGTGGGACAGCTGGCTATGGCTACACCTTC.

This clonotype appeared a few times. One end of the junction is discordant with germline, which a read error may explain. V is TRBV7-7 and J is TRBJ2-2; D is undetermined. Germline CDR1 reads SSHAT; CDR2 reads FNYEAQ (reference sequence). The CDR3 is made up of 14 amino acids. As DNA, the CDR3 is TGTGCTAGCAGCCCCGGGCAACACACCGGGGAGCTGTTTTTT. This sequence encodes CASSPGQHTGELFF.

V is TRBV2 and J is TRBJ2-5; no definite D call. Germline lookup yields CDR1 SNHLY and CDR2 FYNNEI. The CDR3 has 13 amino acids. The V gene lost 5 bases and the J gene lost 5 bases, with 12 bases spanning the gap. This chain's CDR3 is CASSPLGRETQYF. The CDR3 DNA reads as TGTGCCAGCAGTCCCCTAGGGCGGGAGACCCAGTACTTC.

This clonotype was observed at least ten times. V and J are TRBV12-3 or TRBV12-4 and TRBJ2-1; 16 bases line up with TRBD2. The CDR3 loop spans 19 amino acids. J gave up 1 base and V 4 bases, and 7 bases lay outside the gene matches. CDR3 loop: CASSSGTSGRARSYNEQFF. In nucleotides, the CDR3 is TGTGCCAGCAGTTCAGGGACTAGCGGGAGGGCCAGGTCCTACAATGAGCAGTTCTTC.

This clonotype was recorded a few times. The CDR3 protein is CASSQNRPGTLEDSNQPQHF. The DNA of the CDR3 is TGCGCCAGCAGCCAAAACCGTCCCGGGACACTAGAAGATAGCAATCAGCCCCAGCATTTT. The chain combines TRBV4-3 with TRBJ1-5; TRBD1 might be the D (6 bases). The length of the CDR3 is 20 residues. Germline CDR1 is LGHNA and CDR2 is YSLEER. Trimming stripped 2 bases from V and 0 bases from J, with 23 bases between.